This T cell receptor beta chain was identified in a study of blood T cells in healthy people across ages. As for this clonotype: Its specificity is unknown.

Combining a sample-barcoded 5' primer with a J-beta primer mix, a second PCR ran for about 7 to 11 cycles. MiXCR was run by TCRdb on the 5' RACE reads, yielding one entry per CDR3 protein. The sample lists about 750,000 distinct CDR3 sequences; approximately 53% were seen once. This CDR3 spans 14 amino acids. V was clipped by 1 base and J by 3 bases, with 10 bases between them. Germline V CDR1 and CDR2: SGHRS, YFSETQ. Study-wide findings and caveats: The recorded TCR beta diversity per million T cells decreased in a roughly linear manner with age.

This chain links TRBV5-1 with TRBJ2-5; no clear D gene. The sequencing input was blood. The sequence came from a man older than 75 in good health. The DNA of the CDR3 is TGCGCCAGCAGCTTGTTTTCTATCAAAGAGACCCAGTACTTC. Encoded protein: CASSLFSIKETQYF.